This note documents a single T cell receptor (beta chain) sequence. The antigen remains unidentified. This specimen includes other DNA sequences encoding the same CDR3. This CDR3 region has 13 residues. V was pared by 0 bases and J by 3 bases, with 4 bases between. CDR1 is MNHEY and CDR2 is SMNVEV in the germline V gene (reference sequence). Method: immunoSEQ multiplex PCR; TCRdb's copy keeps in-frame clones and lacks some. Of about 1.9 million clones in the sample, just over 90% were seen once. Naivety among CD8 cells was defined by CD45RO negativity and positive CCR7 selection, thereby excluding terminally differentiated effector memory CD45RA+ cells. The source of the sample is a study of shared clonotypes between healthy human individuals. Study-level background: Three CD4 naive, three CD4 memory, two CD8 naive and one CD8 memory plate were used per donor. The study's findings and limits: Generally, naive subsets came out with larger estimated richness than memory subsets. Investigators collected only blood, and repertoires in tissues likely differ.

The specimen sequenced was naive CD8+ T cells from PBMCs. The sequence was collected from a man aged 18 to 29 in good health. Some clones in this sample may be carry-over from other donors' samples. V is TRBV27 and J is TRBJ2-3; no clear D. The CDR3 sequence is CASSLSRTDTQYF. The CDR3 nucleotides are TGTGCCAGCAGTTTATCCCGAACAGATACGCAGTATTTT.